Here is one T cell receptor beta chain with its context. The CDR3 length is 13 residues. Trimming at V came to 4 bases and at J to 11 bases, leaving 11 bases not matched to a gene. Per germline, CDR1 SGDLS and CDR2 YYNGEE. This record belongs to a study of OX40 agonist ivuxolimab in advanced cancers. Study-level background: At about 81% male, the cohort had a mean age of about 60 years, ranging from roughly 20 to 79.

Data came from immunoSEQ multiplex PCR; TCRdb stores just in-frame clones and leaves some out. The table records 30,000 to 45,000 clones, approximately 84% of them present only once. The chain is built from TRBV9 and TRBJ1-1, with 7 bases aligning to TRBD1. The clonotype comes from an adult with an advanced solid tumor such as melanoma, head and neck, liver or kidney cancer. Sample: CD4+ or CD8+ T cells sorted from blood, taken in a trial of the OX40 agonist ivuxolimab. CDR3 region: CASSPGTAPNAFF. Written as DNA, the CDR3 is TGTGCCAGCAGCCCCGGGACAGCCCCTAACGCTTTCTTT.